This TCR beta chain was found in a study of breast tumors, draining lymph nodes, adjacent tissues. This clonotype was observed at least ten times. Its specificity is unknown. TCRdb re-analysed the multiplex PCR reads in MiXCR, keeping a single row per CDR3 protein. The sample holds 200,000 to 300,000 distinct CDR3 sequences; 30% to 35% are singletons and the top ten take approximately 1%. This CDR3 is 16 amino acids long. From germline, CDR1 is SGDLS and CDR2 YYNGEE. The V and J ends lost 4 bases and 5 bases respectively, with 20 bases between them. The lymph nodes were axillary draining lymph nodes from breast cancer patients. Notes on the study in general: That most tumor T cells come from lymph nodes remained unproven. Data fit most tumor T cells coming from lymph node, expanding in tumor. Tumors had less TCR diversity than lymph nodes, more than nontumor tissue.

The chain carries TRBV9 and TRBJ2-3; tentatively, D is TRBD1 (6 bases). This sequence was found in a female donor with breast cancer. Some clones in this sample may be carry-over from other donors' samples. The sequencing sample was made of axillary lymph node tissue. CDR3 sequence (DNA): TGTGCCAGCAGCTACCAGGACAGTGAGGTCGGAGATACGCAGTATTTT. It specifies CASSYQDSEVGDTQYF.